Listed below are T cell receptor beta chains from one sample, sequenced in a study of T-cell memory formation after mild COVID-19. TCRdb used MiXCR to reprocess the 5' RACE reads, holding one entry per CDR3 protein. The table includes over 350,000 distinct CDR3 sequences, about 17% detected once. Sequenced: PBMCs or a T cell subset sorted from them (not recorded which). These receptors originate from a man aged 18 to 30 who had mild COVID-19 (a few samples of this study predate the infection). Cell type and time point are not known. The CDR3 runs from the conserved cysteine through the conserved F or W.

j_call	v_call	cdr3_aa
TRBJ1-5	TRBV7-9	CASSLPPLEGQNQPQHF
TRBJ2-1	TRBV20-1	CSARSETSGGAAMDIDEQFF
TRBJ2-7	TRBV5-1	CASSLYRGRGEQYF
TRBJ2-3	TRBV18	CASSPTSGGPSTDTQYF
TRBJ2-7	TRBV6-5	CASSGGLAGRYEQYF
TRBJ1-2	TRBV15	CATSKEGGYYGYTF
TRBJ1-5	TRBV7-2	CASSSQGSSNQPQHF
TRBJ2-3	TRBV4-3	CASSQGAGIAGSTDTQYF
TRBJ2-1	TRBV7-2	CASSGSGAYNEQFF
TRBJ2-5	TRBV15	CATSRDRGTGETQYF
TRBJ1-5	TRBV9	CASSVEGQNQPQHF
TRBJ1-2	TRBV20-1	CSAGEGGINYGYTF
TRBJ2-3	TRBV21-1	CASSKSHSTHTQYF
TRBJ2-1	TRBV10-3	CAIRPPSGGLNEQFF
TRBJ2-5	TRBV5-1	CASSLWGRREETQYF
TRBJ1-5	TRBV20-1	CSASGALGQGGPLGQPQHF
TRBJ2-2	TRBV20-1	CSASRGIGNTGELFF
TRBJ2-3	TRBV5-1	CASSPGASDTQYF
TRBJ1-5	TRBV20-1	CSARYQGVQPQHF
TRBJ2-5	TRBV7-2	CASSDYGGQETQYF
TRBJ2-2	TRBV20-1	CSASRSARLNTGELFF
TRBJ1-1	TRBV7-6	CASGDGGGIIAFF
TRBJ2-7	TRBV4-3	CASSLESGTGAYEQYF
TRBJ2-7	TRBV3-1	CASSQPYSYEQYF
TRBJ1-2	TRBV4-3	CASSQVGADGYTF
TRBJ2-5	TRBV5-1	CASSLTGTAEETQYF
TRBJ2-3	TRBV6-5	CASSYSGLAGGPDTQYF
TRBJ2-7	TRBV11-2	CASSFPRQGIYEQYF
TRBJ1-5	TRBV6-2/TRBV6-3	CASTYGGSQPQHF